This T cell receptor beta chain was identified during a study of technical replicates of blood from several donors. The table came from immunoSEQ multiplex PCR; TCRdb's copy has only in-frame clones and leaves some out. The data hold about 84,000 clones, with roughly 97% observed a single time. The ends were cut back, 2 bases at V and 2 bases at J, with 10 bases in the middle. CDR3 size: 13 residues. Germline CDR1 is GTSNPN and CDR2 is SVGIG (reference sequence). The specimen sequenced was T cells isolated from PBMCs. The clonotype comes from a human donor in good health. The V call is TRBV30, the J call TRBJ2-7, with D perhaps matching TRBD1 (5 bases). The CDR3, as DNA: TGTGCCTGGAGTTTGCAAGGGGCCTACGAGCAGTACTTC. It yields the protein CAWSLQGAYEQYF.